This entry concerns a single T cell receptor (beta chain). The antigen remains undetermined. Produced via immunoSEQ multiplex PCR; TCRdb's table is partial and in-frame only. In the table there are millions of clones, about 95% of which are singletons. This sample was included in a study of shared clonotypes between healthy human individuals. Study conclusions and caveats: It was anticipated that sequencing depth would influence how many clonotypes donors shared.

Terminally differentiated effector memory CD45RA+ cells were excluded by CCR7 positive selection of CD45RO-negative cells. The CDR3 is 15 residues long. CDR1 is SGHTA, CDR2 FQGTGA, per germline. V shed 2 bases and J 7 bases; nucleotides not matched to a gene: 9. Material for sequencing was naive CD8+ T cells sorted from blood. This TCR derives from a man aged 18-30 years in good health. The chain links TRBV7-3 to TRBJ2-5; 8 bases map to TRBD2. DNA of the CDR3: TGTGCCAGCAGCTTACGTCGTCGTCTAGCGGGGACCCAGTACTTC. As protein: CASSLRRRLAGTQYF.